The 11 T cell receptor beta chains below all came from one sample that was sequenced in a study of blood T cell repertoires in COVID-19. The assay was immunoSEQ multiplex PCR, and TCRdb's table has in-frame clones only and misses some. Of 180,000 or so clones listed, around 84% are singletons. The sample taken for sequencing was peripheral blood. The receptor source for this set is a woman between 70 and 85 years old with COVID-19, enrolled during active disease.

The chain employs TRBV3-1 (or the pseudogene TRBV3-2) and TRBJ1-6; D possibly corresponds to TRBD1 (6 bases). Trimming removed 5 bases at V and 14 bases at J, with 13 bases between. Germline CDR1 is LGHDT and CDR2 is YNNKEL (reference sequence). The CDR3 spans 12 residues. The CDR3 sequence is CASSGEQGSLHF. The CDR3 DNA follows: TGTGCCAGCAGCGGCGAACAGGGATCCCTCCACTTT.

This sequence joins TRBV6-4 and TRBJ1-2; 9 positions agree with TRBD1. The ends lost 6 bases at V and 4 bases at J; junction bases unmatched: 3. This CDR3 is built from 13 residues. Germline values: CDR1 MRHNA, CDR2 SNTAGT. The DNA for the CDR3 is TGTGCCAGCAGCGCGACAGGGGGCTATGGCTACACCTTC. Translated: CASSATGGYGYTF.

CDR3 DNA sequence: TGTGCCAGCAGTGAGAGTCAAACCTACGAGCAGTACTTC. This translates into CASSESQTYEQYF. The chain couples TRBV2 to TRBJ2-7; D is undetermined. V dropped 3 bases and J dropped 2 bases, with 8 bases sitting between them. The CDR3 is 13 amino acids. Per the germline V gene, CDR1 is SNHLY and CDR2 is FYNNEI.

This clone was seen once. The chain uses TRBV2 and TRBJ1-6; D perhaps matches TRBD1 (5 bases). The V end lost 6 bases, the J end lost 9 bases, and 18 bases lay between the germline ends. This CDR3 spans 15 amino acids. Per the germline V gene, CDR1 is SNHLY and CDR2 is FYNNEI. The CDR3 loop reads CASSLGMTGGSPLHF. As DNA, the CDR3 is TGTGCCAGCAGCCTGGGAATGACGGGGGGTTCACCCCTCCACTTT.

Regarding this clone: Other DNA sequences in this specimen translate into the identical CDR3. J is TRBJ1-5 and V is TRBV28; unclear D gene. The germline CDR1 and CDR2 sequences are MDHEN and SYDVKM. CDR3 length: 12 residues. V gave up 2 bases and J gave up 7 bases, with 6 bases separating them. The DNA for the CDR3 is TGTGCCAGCAGTTTAGGGCAGCAGCCCCAGCATTTT. Translation gives CASSLGQQPQHF.

The chain employs TRBV6-6 and TRBJ1-2, with D unclear. The CDR3 length is 13 residues. CDR1 and CDR2 (germline): MNHNY, SVGAGI (reference sequence). Trimming pared 5 bases from V and 1 base from J, leaving 8 bases between. This CDR3 reads CASSGQINYGYTF. The CDR3 nucleotides read TGTGCCAGCAGTGGCCAGATTAACTATGGCTACACCTTC.

This clone was counted only a few times. The chain links TRBV2 to TRBJ1-3, with unresolved D. CDR3 size: 17 residues. Germline loops: CDR1 SNHLY, CDR2 FYNNEI. The germline V and J ends were trimmed by 6 bases and 0 bases, with 18 bases remaining between them. The CDR3 bases are TGTGCCAGCAGAACCGGGAACCGACCCCTCTCTGGAAACACCATATATTTT. Encoded protein: CASRTGNRPLSGNTIYF.

V gene TRBV7-9 combines with J gene TRBJ1-4; 10 bases map to TRBD1. The CDR3 loop spans 16 amino acids. Germline lookup yields CDR1 SEHNR and CDR2 FQNEAQ (reference sequence). After removal of 5 bases from V and 8 bases from J, the junction contained 11 bases not matched to a gene. The CDR3 loop is CASSLRQGAIGEKLFF. The CDR3 DNA sequence: TGTGCCAGCAGCCTGCGACAGGGGGCGATCGGGGAAAAACTGTTTTTT.

This chain links TRBV6-4 with TRBJ1-6; D unresolved. Germline CDR1 is MRHNA and CDR2 is SNTAGT. Trimming took 5 bases from V and 1 from J, leaving 6 bases between them. CDR3 length: 14 residues. The CDR3 spells CASSPRSYNSPLHF. The CDR3 DNA reads as TGTGCCAGCAGTCCTAGGTCCTATAATTCACCCCTCCACTTT.

The V and J genes are TRBV19 and TRBJ2-2; 9 nucleotides align to TRBD1. CDR3 length: 14 residues. Germline V gene sequence: CDR1 LNHDA, CDR2 SQIVND (reference sequence). V gave up 5 bases and J gave up 6 bases; unmatched junction bases: 4. The CDR3 DNA is TGTGCCAGTAGTCCCCGGACAGGGGCCGGGGAGCTGTTTTTT. Protein sequence: CASSPRTGAGELFF.

In DNA form, the CDR3 reads TGTGCCAGCAGCCAAGAACAGGTCCTAAATCAGCCCCAGCATTTT. Its translation: CASSQEQVLNQPQHF. This sequence joins TRBV4-2 and TRBJ1-5; D might be TRBD1 (5 bases). CDR1 and CDR2 from the germline V gene are LGHNA and YNFKEQ. The V gene lost 0 bases and the J gene lost 4 bases, with 10 bases spanning the gap. The CDR3 contains 15 residues.